This TCR beta chain was identified in a study of T cell responses to AZD1222 COVID-19 vaccine. TCRdb's copy holds only in-frame clones and misses some; the assay was immunoSEQ multiplex PCR. The sample includes 95,000 to 150,000 clones, around 89% of them seen just once. The CDR3 totals 14 residues. Deletions cut 4 bases from V and 5 bases from J, with 12 bases between. CDR1 is MDHEN, CDR2 SYDVKM, per germline. This clone was observed a single time. This TCR was recovered from an adult in good health. The V gene is TRBV28, the J gene TRBJ1-5; D gene ambiguous. Sample: peripheral blood, taken on day 0 of AZD1222 vaccination. The CDR3, as DNA: TGTGCCAGCAGTTGGGCTTCTGGGGATCAGCCCCAGCATTTT. As protein: CASSWASGDQPQHF.